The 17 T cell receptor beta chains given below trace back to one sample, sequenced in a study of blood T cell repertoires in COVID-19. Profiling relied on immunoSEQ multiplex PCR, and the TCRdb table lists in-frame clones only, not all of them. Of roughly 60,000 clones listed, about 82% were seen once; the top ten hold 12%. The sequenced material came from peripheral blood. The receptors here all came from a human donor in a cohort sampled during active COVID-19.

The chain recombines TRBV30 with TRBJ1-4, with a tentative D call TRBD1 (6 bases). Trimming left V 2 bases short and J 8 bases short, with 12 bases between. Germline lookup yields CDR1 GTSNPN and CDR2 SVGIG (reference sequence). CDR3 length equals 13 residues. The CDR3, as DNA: TGTGCCTGGAGTATACAGGGATCGGAAAAACTGTTTTTT. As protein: CAWSIQGSEKLFF.

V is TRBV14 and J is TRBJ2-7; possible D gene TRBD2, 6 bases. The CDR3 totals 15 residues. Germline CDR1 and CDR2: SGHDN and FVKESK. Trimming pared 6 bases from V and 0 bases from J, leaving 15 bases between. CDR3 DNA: TGTGCCAGCAGTCGCGATAGCGGAACCTCCTACGAGCAGTACTTC. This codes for CASSRDSGTSYEQYF.

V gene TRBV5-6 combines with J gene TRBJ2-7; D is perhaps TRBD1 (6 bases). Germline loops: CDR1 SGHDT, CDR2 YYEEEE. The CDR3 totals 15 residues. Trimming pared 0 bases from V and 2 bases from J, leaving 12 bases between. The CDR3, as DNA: TGTGCCAGCAGCTTGGCGACAGGTCCAACCTACGAGCAGTACTTC. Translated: CASSLATGPTYEQYF.

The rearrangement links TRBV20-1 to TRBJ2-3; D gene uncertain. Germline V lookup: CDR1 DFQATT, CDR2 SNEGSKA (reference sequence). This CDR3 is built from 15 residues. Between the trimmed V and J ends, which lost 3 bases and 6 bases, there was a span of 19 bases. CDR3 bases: TGCAGTGCTAGTGTAGATCAAGCATATTGGGATACGCAGTATTTT. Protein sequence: CSASVDQAYWDTQYF.

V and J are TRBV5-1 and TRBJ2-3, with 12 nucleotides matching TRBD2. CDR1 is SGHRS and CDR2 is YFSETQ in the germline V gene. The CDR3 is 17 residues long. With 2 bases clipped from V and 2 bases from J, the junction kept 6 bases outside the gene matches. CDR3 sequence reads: CASSLPGLAGSTDTQYF. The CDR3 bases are TGCGCCAGCAGCTTACCGGGACTAGCGGGTTCCACAGATACGCAGTATTTT. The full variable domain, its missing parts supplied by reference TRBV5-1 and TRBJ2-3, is KAGVTQTPRYLIKTRGQQVTLSCSPISGHRSVSWYQQTPGQGLQFLFEYFSETQRNKGNFPGRFSGRQFSNSRSEMNVSTLELGDSALYLCASSLPGLAGSTDTQYFGPGTRLTVL.

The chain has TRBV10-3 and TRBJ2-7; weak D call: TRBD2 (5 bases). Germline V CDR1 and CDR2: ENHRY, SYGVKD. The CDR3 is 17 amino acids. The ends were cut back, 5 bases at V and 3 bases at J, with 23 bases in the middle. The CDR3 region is CAISFIKAGNRGYEQYF. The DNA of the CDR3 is TGTGCCATCAGTTTTATCAAAGCCGGGAATCGAGGCTACGAGCAGTACTTC.

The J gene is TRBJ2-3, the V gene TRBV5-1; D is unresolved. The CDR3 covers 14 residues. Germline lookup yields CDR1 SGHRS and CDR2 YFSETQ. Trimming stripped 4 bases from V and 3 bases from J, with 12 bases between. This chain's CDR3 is CASSPAPGTDTQYF. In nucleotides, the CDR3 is TGCGCCAGCAGCCCGGCGCCGGGTACAGATACGCAGTATTTT.

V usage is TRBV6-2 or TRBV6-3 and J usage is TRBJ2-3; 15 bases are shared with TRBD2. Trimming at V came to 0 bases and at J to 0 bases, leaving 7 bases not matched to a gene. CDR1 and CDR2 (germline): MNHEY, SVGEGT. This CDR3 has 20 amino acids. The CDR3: CASSYSPGLAGGPSTDTQYF. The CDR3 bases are TGTGCCAGCAGTTACTCTCCGGGACTAGCGGGAGGACCTAGCACAGATACGCAGTATTTT.

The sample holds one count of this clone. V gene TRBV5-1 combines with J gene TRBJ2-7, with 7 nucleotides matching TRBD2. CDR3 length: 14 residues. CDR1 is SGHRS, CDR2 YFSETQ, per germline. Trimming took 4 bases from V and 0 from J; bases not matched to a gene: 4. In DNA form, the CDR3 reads TGCGCCAGCAGCGGGGGGGGAGTCTCCTACGAGCAGTACTTC. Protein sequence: CASSGGGVSYEQYF.

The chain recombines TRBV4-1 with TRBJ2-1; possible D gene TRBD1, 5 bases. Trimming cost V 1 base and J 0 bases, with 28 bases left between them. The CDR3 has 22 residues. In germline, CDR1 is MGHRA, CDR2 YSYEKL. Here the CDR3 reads CASSQGSLRPWRNRSSYNEQFF. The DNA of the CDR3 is TGCGCCAGCAGCCAAGGAAGCCTCCGGCCATGGCGGAACAGGAGCTCCTACAATGAGCAGTTCTTC.

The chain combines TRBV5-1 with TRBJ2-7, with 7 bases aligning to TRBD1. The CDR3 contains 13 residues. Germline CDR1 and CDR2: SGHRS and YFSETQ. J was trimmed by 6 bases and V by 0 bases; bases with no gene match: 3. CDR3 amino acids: CASSLGQGGEQYF. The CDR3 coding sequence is TGCGCCAGCAGCTTGGGACAGGGTGGCGAGCAGTACTTC.

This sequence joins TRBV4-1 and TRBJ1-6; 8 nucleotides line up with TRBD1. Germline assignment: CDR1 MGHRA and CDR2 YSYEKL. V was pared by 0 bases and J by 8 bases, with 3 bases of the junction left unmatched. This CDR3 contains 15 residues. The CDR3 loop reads CASSQDRQGYSPLHF. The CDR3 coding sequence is TGCGCCAGCAGCCAAGATAGACAGGGGTATTCACCCCTCCACTTT.

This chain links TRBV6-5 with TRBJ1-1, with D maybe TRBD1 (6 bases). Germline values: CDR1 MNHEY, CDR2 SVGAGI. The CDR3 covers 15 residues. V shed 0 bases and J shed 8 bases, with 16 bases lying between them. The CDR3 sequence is CASSYSPGVNREAFF. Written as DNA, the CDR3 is TGTGCCAGCAGTTACTCCCCAGGGGTTAATAGGGAAGCTTTCTTT.

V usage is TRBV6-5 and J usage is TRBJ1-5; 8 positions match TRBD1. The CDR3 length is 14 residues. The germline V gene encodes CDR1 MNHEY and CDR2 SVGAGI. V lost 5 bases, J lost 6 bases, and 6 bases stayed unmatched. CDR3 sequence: CASSPRTGLQPQHF. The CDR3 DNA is TGTGCCAGCAGTCCCCGGACAGGGCTTCAGCCCCAGCATTTT.

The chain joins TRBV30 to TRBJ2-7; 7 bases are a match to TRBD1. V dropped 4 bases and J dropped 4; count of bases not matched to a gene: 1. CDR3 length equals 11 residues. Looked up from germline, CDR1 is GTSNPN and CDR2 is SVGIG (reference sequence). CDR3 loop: CAWTGGYEQYF. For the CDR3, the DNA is TGTGCCTGGACAGGGGGATACGAGCAGTACTTC.

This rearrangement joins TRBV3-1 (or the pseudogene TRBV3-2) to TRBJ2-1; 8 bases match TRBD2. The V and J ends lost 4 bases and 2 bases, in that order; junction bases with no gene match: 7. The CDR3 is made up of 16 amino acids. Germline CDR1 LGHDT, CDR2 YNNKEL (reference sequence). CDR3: CASSLRRAGAYNEQFF. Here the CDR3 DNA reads TGTGCCAGCAGCCTCAGACGAGCGGGAGCCTACAATGAGCAGTTCTTC.

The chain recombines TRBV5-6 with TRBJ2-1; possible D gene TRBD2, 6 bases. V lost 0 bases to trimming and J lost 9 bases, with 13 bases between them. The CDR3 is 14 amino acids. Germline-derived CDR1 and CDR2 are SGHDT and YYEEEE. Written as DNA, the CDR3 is TGTGCCAGCAGCTTGGGGAGGGTCCAAGGTGAGCAGTTCTTC. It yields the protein CASSLGRVQGEQFF. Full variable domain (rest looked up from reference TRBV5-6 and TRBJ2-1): DAGVTQSPTHLIKTRGQQVTLRCSPKSGHDTVSWYQQALGQGPQFIFQYYEEEERQRGNFPDRFSGHQFPNYSSELNVNALLLGDSALYLCASSLGRVQGEQFFGPGTRLTVL.